The 9 T cell receptor beta chains given below trace back to one sample, sequenced in a study of cytomegalovirus exposure and HLA in healthy donors. The table came from immunoSEQ multiplex PCR; TCRdb's copy has only in-frame clones and leaves some out. The table has 140,000 to 150,000 clones, 85% to 95% seen once. The sample comprised PBMCs. The receptor set was obtained from a man aged 18 to 29 in good health and CMV-seropositive.

This chain connects TRBV5-1 to TRBJ2-1; TRBD1 might be the D (5 bases). V lost 4 bases and J 1 base, leaving 15 bases between the germline ends. The germline gives CDR1 SGHRS, CDR2 YFSETQ. The CDR3 contains 16 residues. The CDR3 here is CASSPISRQSYNEQFF. In DNA, the CDR3 is TGCGCCAGCAGCCCCATCAGCCGACAGTCCTACAATGAGCAGTTCTTC.

J is TRBJ1-2 and V is TRBV27, with 7 nucleotides matching TRBD1. Unmatched junction bases numbered 15, after V lost 5 bases and J lost 6 bases. The CDR3 contains 16 residues. CDR1 is MNHEY and CDR2 is SMNVEV in the germline V gene (reference sequence). The CDR3 region has the DNA TGTGCCAGCAGTGACAGGGTAGCATCCTCTAAAGATGGCTACACCTTC. Residues: CASSDRVASSKDGYTF.

The chain couples TRBV27 to TRBJ1-2; D is uncertain. CDR1 is MNHEY and CDR2 is SMNVEV in the germline V gene (reference sequence). This CDR3 comprises 15 residues. V was trimmed by 3 bases and J by 8 bases, leaving 19 bases between them. CDR3 residues: CASSFSYRIEGGYTF. Here the CDR3 DNA reads TGTGCCAGCAGTTTTTCATACAGAATAGAAGGCGGCTACACCTTC.

This clone was recorded once. The rearrangement links TRBV5-4 to TRBJ2-3; D ambiguous. There are 13 residues in the CDR3. V was pared by 2 bases and J by 0 bases, with 4 bases between. The germline CDR1 and CDR2 sequences are SGHNT and YYREEE (reference sequence). The CDR3 coding sequence is TGTGCCAGCAGCTTTTCTAGCACAGATACGCAGTATTTT. Its protein is CASSFSSTDTQYF.

V usage is TRBV29-1 and J usage is TRBJ1-4, with D tentatively TRBD1 (6 bases). This CDR3 has 13 amino acids. Germline CDR1 reads SQVTM; CDR2 reads ANQGSEA. Trimming stripped 6 bases from V and 3 bases from J, with 11 bases between. CDR3 sequence: CSVRGLANEKLFF. The CDR3 nucleotides are TGCAGCGTCAGGGGTTTGGCTAATGAAAAACTGTTTTTT.

This rearrangement joins TRBV7-9 to TRBJ2-7, with D hard to call. This CDR3 has 13 amino acids. Germline V gene lookup returns CDR1 SEHNR and CDR2 FQNEAQ (reference sequence). V dropped 0 bases and J dropped 4 bases, with 7 bases sitting between them. CDR3 sequence reads: CASSLADGYEQYF. The CDR3 bases are TGTGCCAGCAGCTTAGCAGACGGGTACGAGCAGTACTTC.

The chain is built from TRBV5-1 and TRBJ2-1; tentatively, D is TRBD2 (5 bases). The V end lost 4 bases, the J end lost 8 bases, and 16 bases lay between the germline ends. The germline V gene has CDR1 SGHRS and CDR2 YFSETQ. The CDR3 loop spans 14 amino acids. The CDR3 reads CASSRGLVSDEQFF. The CDR3 nucleotides are TGCGCCAGCAGCCGGGGTTTAGTGTCCGATGAGCAGTTCTTC.

The V gene is TRBV7-8, the J gene TRBJ1-1; D is uncertain. Trimming removed 2 bases from V and 7 bases from J, with 11 bases in between. The CDR3 loop spans 13 amino acids. Germline V gene data show CDR1 as SGHVS and CDR2 as FQNEAQ. The CDR3 reads CASSLNSPHEAFF. The CDR3 nucleotides read TGTGCCAGCAGCTTAAATTCACCACATGAAGCTTTCTTT.

The chain employs TRBV2 and TRBJ1-3; 8 bases fit TRBD1. The V gene's germline CDR1 is SNHLY and CDR2 FYNNEI. This CDR3 contains 15 residues. Germline trimming cut 3 bases from V and 4 bases from J; bases unmatched to any gene: 5. In DNA form, the CDR3 reads TGTGCCAGCAGTGAGGGCAGGGGGCTGGGAAACACCATATATTTT. As protein: CASSEGRGLGNTIYF.